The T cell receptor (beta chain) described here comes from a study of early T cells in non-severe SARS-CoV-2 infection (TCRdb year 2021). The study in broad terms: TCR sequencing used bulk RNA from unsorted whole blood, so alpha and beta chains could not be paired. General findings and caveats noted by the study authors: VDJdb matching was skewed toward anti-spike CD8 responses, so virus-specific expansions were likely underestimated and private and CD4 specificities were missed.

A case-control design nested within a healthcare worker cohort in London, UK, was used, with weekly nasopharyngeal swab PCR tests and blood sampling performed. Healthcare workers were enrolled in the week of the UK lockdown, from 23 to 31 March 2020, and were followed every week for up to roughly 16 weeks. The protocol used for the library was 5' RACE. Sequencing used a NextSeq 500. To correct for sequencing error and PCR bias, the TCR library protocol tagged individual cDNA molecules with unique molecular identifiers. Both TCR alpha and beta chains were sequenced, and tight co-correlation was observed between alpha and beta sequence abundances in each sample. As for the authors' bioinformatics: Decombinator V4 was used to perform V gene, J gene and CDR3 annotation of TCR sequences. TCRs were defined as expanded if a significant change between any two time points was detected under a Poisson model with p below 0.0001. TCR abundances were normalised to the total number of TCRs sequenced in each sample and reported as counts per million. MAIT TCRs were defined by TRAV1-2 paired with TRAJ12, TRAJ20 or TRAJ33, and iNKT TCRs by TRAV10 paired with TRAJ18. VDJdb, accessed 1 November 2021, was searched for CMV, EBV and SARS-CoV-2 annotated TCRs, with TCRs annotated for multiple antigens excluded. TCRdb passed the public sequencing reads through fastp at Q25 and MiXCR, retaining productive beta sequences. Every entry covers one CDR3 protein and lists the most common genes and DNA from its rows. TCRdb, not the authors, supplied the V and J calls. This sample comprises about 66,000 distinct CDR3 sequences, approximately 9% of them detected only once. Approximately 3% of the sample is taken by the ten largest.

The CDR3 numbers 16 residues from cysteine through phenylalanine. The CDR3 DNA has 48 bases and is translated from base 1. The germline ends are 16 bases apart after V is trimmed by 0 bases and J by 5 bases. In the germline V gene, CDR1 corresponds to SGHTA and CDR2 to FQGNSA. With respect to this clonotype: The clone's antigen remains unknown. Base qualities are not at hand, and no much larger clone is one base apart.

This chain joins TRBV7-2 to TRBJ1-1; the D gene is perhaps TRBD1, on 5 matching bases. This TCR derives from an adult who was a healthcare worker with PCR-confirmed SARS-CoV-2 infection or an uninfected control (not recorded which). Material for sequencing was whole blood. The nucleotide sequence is TGTGCCAGCAGCTTAGCGCGGGGGGTCACAGTGACTGAAGCTTTCTTT. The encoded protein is CASSLARGVTVTEAFF.